Sequencing of this TCR beta chain was carried out in a study of T-cell reconstitution after alpha-beta-depleted transplantation in children. Between the trimmed V and J ends, which lost 2 bases and 7 bases, there was a span of 6 bases. Per germline, CDR1 MDHEN and CDR2 SYDVKM. The length of the CDR3 is 12 residues. This clonotype was found many times. Its antigen is unidentified. Study-wide results and caveats: Where alpha-beta T cells came from about two months after transplant was reportedly several hundred expanded graft clones. At the one-year point after transplant, T-cell counts and TCRbeta diversity were found to come mostly from T cells that had been newly produced. Day-60 TCRbeta diversity that was high in some patients was derived from surviving recipient T cells and thymic progenitors.

Preparing the TCRbeta library involved the use of unique molecular identifiers. TCRdb re-called the PCR reads through MiXCR, storing one row per CDR3 protein. The top ten hold about 4.4% of the sample, which has 150,000 to 250,000 distinct CDR3 sequences, roughly 6.3% seen once. The sample was PBMCs, taken before TCRalphabeta/CD19-depleted stem cell transplant. The source is a girl under three years old with combined immunodeficiency, due to receive a stem cell transplant. The chain combines TRBV28 with TRBJ2-1; D gene ambiguous. The CDR3 region has the DNA TGTGCCAGCAGTTTAATCGTTAATGAGCAGTTCTTC. This translates into CASSLIVNEQFF.